This TCR beta chain was captured in a study of shared clonotypes between healthy human individuals. Genomic DNA (from each subset) was split evenly across several immunoSEQ plates. Assay: immunoSEQ multiplex PCR; the TCRdb copy retains only in-frame clones and omits some. There are 520,000 or so clones in the sample; roughly 78% occur only once, and over 10% lies in the top ten. The CDR3 runs 16 residues. The germline V gene encodes CDR1 MDHEN and CDR2 SYDVKM. Trimming took 2 bases from V and 1 from J; bases not matched to a gene: 4. The source of this sequence is a woman in her forties in good health. Some clones in this sample may be carry-over from other donors' samples. The sample consisted of PBMCs. The chain carries TRBV28 and TRBJ2-3, with TRBD2 matching over 9 bases. CDR3 nucleotides: TGTGCCAGCAGTTTACCGGCTAGCGGGGGCACAGATACGCAGTATTTT. This codes for CASSLPASGGTDTQYF. Full variable domain (missing parts from reference TRBV28 and TRBJ2-3): DVKVTQSSRYLVKRTGEKVFLECVQDMDHENMFWYRQDPGLGLRLIYFSYDVKMKEKGDIPEGYSVSREKKERFSLILESASTNQTSMYLCASSLPASGGTDTQYFGPGTRLTVL.